This TCR beta chain emerged from a study of T cell changes during pregnancy in multiple sclerosis. Clones were sequenced by immunoSEQ multiplex PCR, and TCRdb holds only the in-frame ones, with some missing. The profile shows about 46,000 clones, about 91% of them singletons. This TCR derives from a female donor with multiple sclerosis, enrolled in a pregnancy study. The source material was CD8+ T cells from peripheral blood mononuclear cells, sampled in the second trimester of pregnancy.

CDR3: CAWSVLETGVDEQFF. The CDR3 nucleotides read TGTGCCTGGAGTGTACTTGAGACAGGCGTAGATGAGCAGTTCTTC. The chain is built from TRBV30 and TRBJ2-1; tentatively, D is TRBD1 (6 bases). This CDR3 spans 15 amino acids. From germline, CDR1 is GTSNPN and CDR2 SVGIG (reference sequence). V gave up 0 bases and J gave up 8 bases, with 17 bases separating them.